This T cell receptor beta chain was identified during a study of vaccination effects on CD4 cells after COVID-19. Study findings and constraints: Whether induced by infection or by vaccine, clones showed marked clonal contraction late after vaccination.

Ahead of sequencing, the ViraFEST assay grew antigen-specific CD4+ T cells using viral peptide pools. Having been cultured for 9 to 11 days, the cells underwent CD4+ T cell isolation. Participants were given two doses of BNT162b2 or mRNA-1273 vaccine. On days 3 and 7, fresh IL-2 medium replaced half the medium. CDR3 length: 13 residues. The V gene lost 4 bases and the J gene lost 4 bases, with 10 bases spanning the gap. CDR1 MNHEY and CDR2 SVGAGI come from the germline V gene. This clone showed up just a few times. What it recognizes is unknown. Using immunoSEQ multiplex PCR, the repertoire was profiled, and TCRdb retains in-frame clones only, with some absent. The data show about 59,000 clones, 75% to 85% seen once.

Sequences were derived from CD4+ T cells from PBMCs cultured with HCoV-OC43 spike peptides, sampled after COVID-19 vaccination. Subset of the sample: HCoV-OC43 spike overlapping peptide pool stimulation. The source of this sequence is a human donor who received a COVID-19 vaccine. V is TRBV6-5 and J is TRBJ1-1; perhaps TRBD1 as D (5 bases). The chain's CDR3 is CASSLGVGTEAFF. In nucleotides, the CDR3 is TGTGCCAGCAGTTTAGGGGTGGGCACTGAAGCTTTCTTT.